This T cell receptor beta chain was sequenced for a study of blood T cells in healthy people across ages. Per-sample yields of isolated PBMCs were at least 6 million. Germline trimming cut 0 bases from V and 6 bases from J; bases unmatched to any gene: 4. The germline V gene has CDR1 MGHDK and CDR2 SYGVNS. The CDR3 length is 15 residues. It was with a sample-barcoded 5' primer and a J-beta primer mix that a second PCR of about 6 to 11 cycles was run. Every cDNA molecule bore a tag from a template-switch adaptor containing 12 random nucleotides. TCRdb processed the 5' RACE reads anew with MiXCR; each CDR3 protein has one entry. The sample yields about 1.4 million distinct CDR3 sequences, roughly 64% seen once. In its sample, this clonotype was seen once.

V usage is TRBV25-1 and J usage is TRBJ2-2; 7 bases fit TRBD2. This TCR was recovered from a man aged 18 to 30 in good health. Sequences were obtained from blood. The CDR3 DNA reads TGTGCCAGCAGTGAATATCCGGCGGGGGCCGGGGAGCTGTTTTTT. Translation: CASSEYPAGAGELFF.